This TCR beta chain was observed in a study of regulatory T cells in long-lasting Graves disease (dated by TCRdb to the early 2020s). About the investigation overall: Patients with newly diagnosed Graves' disease had been on antithyroid drugs for under 3 months. Patients with persistent Graves' disease were compared with patients with newly diagnosed Graves' disease using TCR sequencing and RNA sequencing of peripheral blood. The study took place in China and was registered as a clinical trial. A total of around 35 samples were covered by TCR sequencing, comprising some 13 persistent and around 20 newly diagnosed Graves' disease patients. Broader findings and caveats from the paper: Sequencing and analysis were restricted to the TCR beta chain. Preferential use of TRBV28, TRBJ1-2 and TRBJ2-5 was observed in persistent disease, whereas TRBV20-1 and TRBJ2-1 were favored in newly diagnosed disease. Lower TCR Shannon entropy and fewer highly expanded clones were observed in persistent Graves' disease patients than in newly diagnosed patients, which suggested clonal expansion. The authors acknowledged the small sample size as a limitation that may reduce accuracy. Because the primary lesion, thyroid tissue, could not be accessed, the study looked at peripheral blood alone. A larger number of public clonotypes was shared among persistent patients (fewer than 3,000) than among newly diagnosed patients (roughly 1,000).

V lost 2 bases and J lost 0 bases; the stretch between them is 10 bases long. Counted from cysteine to phenylalanine, this CDR3 has 15 amino acids. CDR3 DNA only is kept here, 45 bases in frame from base 1. CDR1 MNHEY and CDR2 SVGAGI are derived from the germline V gene. The time point label here, explained by the study, means: newly diagnosed GD, antithyroid drugs for less than 3 months. For both TCR sequencing and RNA sequencing, RNA was extracted from PBMCs in TRIzol. The diagnosis of Graves' disease was made according to American Thyroid Association guidelines. The patients came from an endocrinology department in Xi'an, China. Each patient gave approximately 10 milliliters of peripheral blood, collected in an EDTA anticoagulant tube. Ficoll Paque Plus density gradient separation was used to isolate PBMCs, and no additional T cell sorting was done. An Agilent 2100 Bioanalyzer and agarose gel were used to check RNA quality, while a NanoDrop 2000 measured RNA concentration.

Of note for this clonotype: This clone's antigen is unknown. No base qualities exist here, and no much larger clone lies one base off it.

Library preparation was by multiplex PCR. Instrument used: Illumina HiSeq 4000. CDR3 regions were amplified by Arm-PCR with iRepertoire HTBI primers to construct TCR beta libraries. Gel purification was performed on PCR products prior to sequencing. As for how the authors treated the data: Gene usage analysis of CDR3 amino acid clonotypes used the approximately 56 TRBV and 14 to 15 TRBJ segments found across samples. COPE and FqMerger were used to merge the filtered high-quality paired reads into contigs. BLAST was used to align contigs to the IMGT TRBV, TRBD and TRBJ reference genes, and CDR3 was defined following IMGT. Any clonotype with a frequency above 0.1% was classified as a highly expanded clone. Repertoire diversity was measured by Shannon entropy, and V-J evenness by the Gini coefficient. A clonotype was considered public if more than one individual shared it. TCRdb redid the processing of the public reads, applying fastp at Q25 and MiXCR, and retained in-frame beta chains. Rows are unified per CDR3 protein, each entry keeping the most common DNA and genes. Clone size and V and J calls follow TCRdb, not the original study. The sample table lists about 470,000 distinct CDR3 sequences, 15% of them with a count of one. The ten largest clonotypes hold over 15% of the sample.

In addition, the sample was reused for a study of T cells in Graves' hyperthyroidism and ophthalmopathy. Looking at the second paper: A patient counted as having stable Graves' hyperthyroidism if no progression to ophthalmopathy occurred over 18 months of follow-up. Hyperthyroidism patients were aged 18 to 65 years and newly diagnosed, with disease duration of less than 2 months. Exclusion was applied to patients with uncontrolled infections, other autoimmune diseases, pregnancy or lactation. Diagnoses were established on the basis of clinical symptoms, serum thyroxine and TRAb, thyroid ultrasound, and orbital computed tomography. For the first round of RT-PCR on the TCR CDR3, the HTBI primer set was used together with the Qiagen OneStep RT-PCR kit. Most expanded thyroid clonotypes (frequency above 0.001) were also detected in blood, suggesting blood repertoires may reflect thyroid immune responses. A 13 V-J signature model separated ophthalmopathy from stable hyperthyroidism, with around 91% sensitivity and about 81% specificity in cross-validation and 80%/75% in testing. In validation, progression to ophthalmopathy was predicted by the model with roughly 69% sensitivity and 72.22% specificity, a median of 6.5 months before onset. A discovery cohort of around 98 patients, 43 with Graves' ophthalmopathy and 55 to 60 with stable Graves' hyperthyroidism, was used to find distinguishing TCR V-J signatures. Prospective prediction of ophthalmopathy was tested in an independent validation cohort of some 20 hyperthyroidism patients and some 17 patients who later progressed to ophthalmopathy. For training and testing, the 100 or so patients in the discovery cohort were randomly divided in a 7:3 ratio. In addition, the study compared T-cell repertoires in thyroid tissue and in blood from 6 or 7 Graves' hyperthyroidism patients. Following sampling, methimazole starting at 30 mg daily was given to hyperthyroidism patients, and high-dose intravenous methylprednisolone was given to ophthalmopathy patients. The libraries were constructed in a second round of multiplex PCR and then size-selected and purified. The libraries were sequenced on an Illumina HiSeq2000 using paired-end 100 bp reads. Raw data were processed with SOAPnuke, discarding reads with adapters, uncalled bases, mean Phred below 15, or no exact constant-primer or identifier match. COPE v1.2.5 was used to merge the high-quality paired reads, and each unique nucleotide sequence was defined as a clonotype. MiTCR v1.1 was used to align clonotypes to the IMGT TRBV, TRBD and TRBJ reference segments. Only V-J combinations with frequency above 0.0001, covering 99.2% of repertoires, were analysed. A TCS score was defined as the ratio of F50 (clonal expansion) to E x V (chaos), with BLOSUM62-based TCRdist applied between CDR3 peptides within each V-J. Welch's t-statistics and random forest reduced fewer than 600 V-J features to 13, which were used in a naive Bayes classifier (R e1071). No statistical method was used to fix the sample size in advance, and group allocation was not hidden from the investigators. TCR Vbeta CDR3 sequencing of roughly 140 peripheral blood samples (fewer than 45 ophthalmopathy, 70 to 85 hyperthyroidism and 17 progressor patients) is reported in the paper.

The sequences come from peripheral blood mononuclear cells (PBMCs), collected at new diagnosis, from a patient treated with antithyroid drugs. This TCR came from a woman in her 30s with Graves disease. Donor details come from another sample of the same person, matched by shared clones. Recombination connected TRBV6-5 to TRBJ1-1; a weak D assignment points to TRBD1 (5 bases agree). The nucleotides are TGTGCCAGCAGTTACGGGGGGGGAATGAACACTGAAGCTTTCTTT. The encoded protein is CASSYGGGMNTEAFF.